A selection of T cell receptor beta chains follows, all from one sample in a study of T cell responses to AZD1222 COVID-19 vaccine. The data were produced by immunoSEQ multiplex PCR, yet TCRdb's version contains in-frame clones alone and is incomplete. The table includes 90,000 to 110,000 clones, 87% detected once. Specimen: peripheral blood, collected 28 days after the second AZD1222 dose. These receptors came from an adult who received the AZD1222 COVID-19 vaccine. The CDR3 runs from the conserved cysteine through the conserved F or W. A D gene is named only where the DNA matches it firmly. Size is stated for part of the rows, as once, few or many counts, or as a class when the clone is expanded.

d_gene	v_gene	j_gene	abundance	CDR3aa	CDR3nt
TRBD1	TRBV29-1	TRBJ1-2	NA	CSVTSGGGYTF	TGCAGCGTTACGTCAGGGGGTGGCTACACCTTC
NA	TRBV5-4	TRBJ2-2	NA	CASSTRDNGAGELFF	TGTGCCAGCAGCACCCGGGATAATGGGGCCGGGGAGCTGTTTTTT
NA	TRBV9	TRBJ1-2	few	CASSAVGQGDGYTF	TGTGCCAGCAGCGCCGTCGGGCAGGGCGATGGCTACACCTTC
NA	TRBV5-6	TRBJ2-2	NA	CASSLAAGRKTGELFF	TGTGCCAGCAGCTTGGCCGCGGGTAGAAAGACCGGGGAGCTGTTTTTT
NA	TRBV7-8	TRBJ1-5	NA	CASSLFRQYNQPQHF	TGTGCCAGCAGCTTATTTCGGCAATACAATCAGCCCCAGCATTTT
NA	TRBV14	TRBJ1-4	NA	CASSLRGGATNEKLFF	TGTGCCAGCAGCCTCCGCGGGGGAGCAACTAATGAAAAACTGTTTTTT
TRBD2	TRBV5-1	TRBJ2-1	NA	CASSPGTSGRLKNEQFF	TGCGCCAGCAGCCCCGGGACTAGCGGGAGGCTCAAGAATGAGCAGTTCTTC
NA	TRBV9	TRBJ2-5	NA	CASSVFSTEETQYF	TGTGCCAGCAGCGTATTCTCGACAGAAGAGACCCAGTACTTC
NA	TRBV5-1	TRBJ1-2	NA	CASSLGTANYGYTF	TGCGCCAGCAGCTTGGGGACAGCTAACTATGGCTACACCTTC
NA	TRBV9	TRBJ2-1	NA	CASSVGVDLAYNEQFF	TGTGCCAGCAGCGTAGGGGTTGACTTGGCTTACAATGAGCAGTTCTTC
TRBD2	TRBV28	TRBJ2-1	NA	CASSLSLAGVYNEQFF	TGTGCCAGCAGTTTATCCTTAGCGGGTGTCTACAATGAGCAGTTCTTC
TRBD1	TRBV24-1	TRBJ2-5	NA	CATSDLRTGGMETQYF	TGTGCCACCAGTGATTTGCGGACAGGGGGAATGGAGACCCAGTACTTC
TRBD1	TRBV11-2	TRBJ2-3	NA	CASSGGYSTDTQYF	TGTGCCAGCTCAGGGGGCTATAGCACAGATACGCAGTATTTT
NA	TRBV19	TRBJ2-6	NA	CASRRSGANVLTF	TGTGCCAGTAGGCGGTCTGGGGCCAACGTCCTGACTTTC
TRBD2	TRBV6-5	TRBJ2-7	NA	CASSYSLRGFYEQYF	TGTGCCAGCAGTTACTCGTTGCGGGGGTTCTACGAGCAGTACTTC
TRBD1	TRBV7-2	TRBJ1-5	NA	CASSLEQGAGNQPQHF	TGTGCCAGCAGCTTAGAACAGGGGGCGGGCAATCAGCCCCAGCATTTT
NA	TRBV6-1	TRBJ2-5	NA	CASSEEGFGETQYF	TGTGCCAGCAGTGAAGAGGGTTTCGGGGAGACCCAGTACTTC
NA	TRBV18	TRBJ2-7	NA	CASSFSGTHYEQYF	TGTGCCAGCTCATTTTCCGGGACTCACTACGAGCAGTACTTC
TRBD2	TRBV15	TRBJ2-1	NA	CATSTRTSGSYNEQFF	TGTGCCACCAGCACCAGGACTAGCGGAAGCTACAATGAGCAGTTCTTC
NA	TRBV28	TRBJ2-1	NA	CASSLRGPVRNEQFF	TGTGCCAGCAGTTTGAGAGGGCCGGTTCGGAATGAGCAGTTCTTC
TRBD2	TRBV5-1	TRBJ2-1	NA	CASSPLAGDYNEQFF	TGCGCCAGCAGCCCACTAGCGGGAGACTACAATGAGCAGTTCTTC
TRBD1	TRBV7-2	TRBJ1-5	few	CASSPGTGGWRSNQPQHF	TGTGCCAGCAGCCCCGGGACAGGAGGGTGGAGGAGCAATCAGCCCCAGCATTTT
TRBD2	TRBV6-2/TRBV6-3	TRBJ2-1	NA	CASSQRLAGGLVNEQFF	TGTGCCAGCAGTCAGAGACTAGCGGGAGGGCTGGTCAATGAGCAGTTCTTC
TRBD1	TRBV9	TRBJ1-1	NA	CASSPRTGGNTEAFF	TGTGCCAGCAGCCCAAGGACAGGGGGAAACACTGAAGCTTTCTTT
NA	TRBV2	TRBJ1-1	NA	CASSVNTEAFF	TGTGCCAGCTCGGTTAACACTGAAGCTTTCTTT
NA	TRBV11-2	TRBJ1-6	once	CASSLTRYNSPLHF	TGTGCCAGCAGCTTAACGAGGTATAATTCACCCCTCCACTTT
NA	TRBV6-1	TRBJ1-6	NA	CASSDREADSPLHF	TGTGCCAGCAGTGACAGGGAGGCCGATTCACCCCTCCACTTT
NA	TRBV7-3	TRBJ2-1	NA	CASSPPGALYNEQFF	TGTGCCAGCAGCCCCCCAGGGGCCCTCTACAATGAGCAGTTCTTC
NA	TRBV7-2	TRBJ1-2	NA	CASTLGGYGYTF	TGTGCCAGCACATTAGGGGGCTATGGCTACACCTTC
NA	TRBV12-3/TRBV12-4	TRBJ2-7	NA	CASSQYRDGEQYF	TGTGCCAGCAGTCAATACAGGGATGGGGAGCAGTACTTC
NA	TRBV3-1/TRBV3-2	TRBJ2-4	NA	CASSQDLKRLLQYF	TGTGCCAGCAGCCAAGATCTAAAGCGTCTCCTTCAGTACTTC